This TCR beta chain was profiled in a study of T cells in Graves' hyperthyroidism and ophthalmopathy. From RNA transcripts, TCR beta CDR3 regions were amplified. Carried out on the TCR CDR3, a first-round RT-PCR used the HTBI primer set. TCRdb reprocessed the multiplex PCR reads via MiXCR and lists one record per CDR3 protein. The sample includes about 160,000 distinct CDR3 sequences, 8% to 9.5% of them seen just once. Diagnoses rested on clinical symptoms, serum thyroxine and TRAb, thyroid ultrasound and orbital computed tomography. The germline V gene has CDR1 MNHNS and CDR2 SASEGT. With 1 base removed from V and 12 bases from J, the gap between germline ends came to 7 bases. CDR3 length: 11 amino acids.

The material sequenced was blood. This sequence originates from a woman aged 18-30 years with Graves' hyperthyroidism that later progressed to Graves' ophthalmopathy. The V call is TRBV6-1, the J call TRBJ2-1; D gene unclear. CDR3 DNA sequence: TGTGCCAGCAGTGAAGGATTTGGGCAGTTCTTC. Translating it yields CASSEGFGQFF.